The 3 T cell receptor beta chains presented below share a single source sample, sequenced in a study of CD8 T cells in ankylosing spondylitis. Points from the study as a whole: Blood of patients with ankylosing spondylitis appeared to be characterized by a TCR beta motif of several highly homologous variants.

These receptors' antigens are unknown. TCRdb re-called the 5' RACE reads through MiXCR, storing one row per CDR3 protein. Of a few hundred thousand distinct CDR3 sequences detected, 9.5% to 15% appear once; the ten largest clones hold approximately 6.2%. Sequencing used blood, either unsorted or a sorted T cell fraction (not recorded which). Every receptor here comes from a male donor with ankylosing spondylitis.

The V and J genes are TRBV28 and TRBJ2-1, with unresolved D. The CDR3 runs 13 residues. The germline V gene has CDR1 MDHEN and CDR2 SYDVKM. Trimming took off 4 bases at V and 5 bases at J, with 9 bases between the two ends. Here the CDR3 DNA reads TGTGCCAGCAGTTCTCCGGGTGACAATGAGCAGTTCTTC. Translating it yields CASSSPGDNEQFF.

The chain couples TRBV12-3 or TRBV12-4 to TRBJ1-2, with D possibly being TRBD1 (6 bases). Trimming removed 6 bases at V and 7 bases at J, with 18 bases between. The CDR3 contains 14 residues. The CDR3 is CASRDPQGLSGYTF. CDR3 nucleotide sequence: TGTGCCAGCAGGGACCCACAGGGACTGAGTGGCTACACCTTC.

The chain links TRBV5-1 to TRBJ2-1; D may be TRBD2 (6 bases). This CDR3 is 16 amino acids long. V was clipped by 4 bases and J by 0 bases, with 14 bases between them. Germline V gene lookup returns CDR1 SGHRS and CDR2 YFSETQ. The CDR3 sequence is CASSPWGGTSYNEQFF. CDR3 coding DNA: TGCGCCAGCAGCCCCTGGGGAGGTACCTCCTACAATGAGCAGTTCTTC.